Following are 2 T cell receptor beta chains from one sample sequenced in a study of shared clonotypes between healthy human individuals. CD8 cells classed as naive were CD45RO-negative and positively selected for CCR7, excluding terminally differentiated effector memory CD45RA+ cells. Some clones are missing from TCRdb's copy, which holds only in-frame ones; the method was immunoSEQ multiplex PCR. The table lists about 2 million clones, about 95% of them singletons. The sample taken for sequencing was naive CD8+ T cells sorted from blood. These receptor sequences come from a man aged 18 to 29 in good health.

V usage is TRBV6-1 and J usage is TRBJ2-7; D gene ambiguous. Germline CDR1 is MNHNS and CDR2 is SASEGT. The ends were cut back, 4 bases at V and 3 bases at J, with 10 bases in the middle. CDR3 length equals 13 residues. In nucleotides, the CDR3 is TGTGCCAGCAGTGCCGACAACAACTACGAGCAGTACTTC. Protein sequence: CASSADNNYEQYF.

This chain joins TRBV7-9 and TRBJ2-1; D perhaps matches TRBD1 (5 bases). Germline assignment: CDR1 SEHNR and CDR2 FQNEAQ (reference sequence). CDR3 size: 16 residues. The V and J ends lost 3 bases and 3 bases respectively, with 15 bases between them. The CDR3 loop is CASSFNPLQGYNEQFF. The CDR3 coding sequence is TGTGCCAGCAGCTTTAACCCTCTGCAGGGCTACAATGAGCAGTTCTTC. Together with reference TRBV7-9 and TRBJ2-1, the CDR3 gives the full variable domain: DTGVSQNPRHKITKRGQNVTFRCDPISEHNRLYWYRQTLGQGPEFLTYFQNEAQLEKSRLLSDRFSAERPKGSFSTLEIQRTEQGDSAMYLCASSFNPLQGYNEQFFGPGTRLTVL.